This is a list of T cell receptor beta chains from one sample in a study of blood T cell repertoires in COVID-19. Profiling relied on immunoSEQ multiplex PCR, and the TCRdb table lists in-frame clones only, not all of them. The profile shows roughly 200,000 clones, roughly 84% of them singletons. The sample was PBMCs or T cells enriched from blood (not recorded which). These receptor sequences come from a woman aged 25 to 39 who had been exposed to COVID-19. The CDR3 runs from the conserved cysteine through the conserved F or W. The order of the fields is CDR3 length, J gene, V gene, D gene, clone size, CDR3 protein, CDR3 DNA. A D gene is named only where the DNA matches it firmly. Part of the rows lack a size; the others show once, few, many or a class for expanded clones.

CDR3 length: 12
J gene: TRBJ2-1
V gene: TRBV3-1/TRBV3-2
D gene: .
clone size: .
CDR3 protein: CASSLLTGEQFF
CDR3 DNA: TGTGCCAGCAGCCTACTGACAGGAGAGCAGTTCTTC

CDR3 length: 15
J gene: TRBJ2-5
V gene: TRBV7-2
D gene: TRBD2
clone size: .
CDR3 protein: CASSLGGGGAETQYF
CDR3 DNA: TGTGCCAGCAGCTTAGGGGGCGGGGGGGCGGAGACCCAGTACTTC

CDR3 length: 16
J gene: TRBJ1-3
V gene: TRBV5-1
D gene: TRBD1
clone size: .
CDR3 protein: CASLDRGHISGNTIYF
CDR3 DNA: TGCGCCAGTTTAGACAGGGGCCACATCTCTGGAAACACCATATATTTT

CDR3 length: 14
J gene: TRBJ1-5
V gene: TRBV6-6
D gene: .
clone size: once
CDR3 protein: CASSTIQGNQPQHF
CDR3 DNA: TGTGCCAGCAGTACAATACAGGGTAATCAGCCCCAGCATTTT

CDR3 length: 14
J gene: TRBJ1-2
V gene: TRBV24-1
D gene: TRBD1
clone size: .
CDR3 protein: CATSDSTGGHGYTF
CDR3 DNA: TGTGCCACCAGTGATTCTACAGGGGGACATGGCTACACCTTC

CDR3 length: 15
J gene: TRBJ1-1
V gene: TRBV6-6
D gene: .
clone size: .
CDR3 protein: CASSYSRFRNTEAFF
CDR3 DNA: TGTGCCAGCAGTTACTCGAGATTCCGGAACACTGAAGCTTTCTTT

CDR3 length: 15
J gene: TRBJ1-4
V gene: TRBV2
D gene: TRBD1
clone size: few
CDR3 protein: CASSLARGKYEKLFF
CDR3 DNA: TGTGCCAGCAGTCTGGCCAGGGGGAAGTATGAAAAACTGTTTTTT

CDR3 length: 12
J gene: TRBJ1-2
V gene: TRBV12-5
D gene: TRBD1
clone size: few
CDR3 protein: CAGEDRVYGYTF
CDR3 DNA: TGTGCTGGAGAGGACAGGGTGTATGGCTACACCTTC

CDR3 length: 13
J gene: TRBJ1-2
V gene: TRBV7-2
D gene: .
clone size: .
CDR3 protein: CASSPDRNYGYTF
CDR3 DNA: TGTGCCAGCAGCCCGGACAGAAACTATGGCTACACCTTC

CDR3 length: 15
J gene: TRBJ1-6
V gene: TRBV7-2
D gene: TRBD1
clone size: .
CDR3 protein: CASSPQGAGDSPLHF
CDR3 DNA: TGTGCCAGCAGCCCCCAGGGGGCAGGGGATTCACCCCTCCACTTT

CDR3 length: 15
J gene: TRBJ1-4
V gene: TRBV18
D gene: TRBD1
clone size: .
CDR3 protein: CASSPDRLVDEKLFF
CDR3 DNA: TGTGCCAGCTCACCGGACAGGTTGGTCGATGAAAAACTGTTTTTT

CDR3 length: 15
J gene: TRBJ2-7
V gene: TRBV7-9
D gene: TRBD2
clone size: .
CDR3 protein: CASSRGLAGIYEQYF
CDR3 DNA: TGTGCCAGCAGCCGGGGACTAGCGGGGATTTACGAGCAGTACTTC

CDR3 length: 15
J gene: TRBJ1-2
V gene: TRBV6-5
D gene: .
clone size: .
CDR3 protein: CASSYLNGGSGGYTF
CDR3 DNA: TGTGCCAGCAGTTACCTGAACGGAGGTTCGGGGGGCTACACCTTC

CDR3 length: 12
J gene: TRBJ1-2
V gene: TRBV11-2
D gene: .
clone size: few
CDR3 protein: CASSRGGVGYTF
CDR3 DNA: TGTGCCAGCAGCCGTGGGGGGGTCGGCTACACCTTC

CDR3 length: 14
J gene: TRBJ2-4
V gene: TRBV13
D gene: .
clone size: .
CDR3 protein: CASSLGQKINIQYF
CDR3 DNA: TGTGCCAGCAGCTTAGGACAGAAGATAAACATTCAGTACTTC

CDR3 length: 16
J gene: TRBJ1-5
V gene: TRBV7-6
D gene: .
clone size: .
CDR3 protein: CASSPRAGDSNQPQHF
CDR3 DNA: TGTGCCAGCAGCCCGAGGGCAGGCGATAGCAATCAGCCCCAGCATTTT

CDR3 length: 13
J gene: TRBJ1-6
V gene: TRBV6-4
D gene: .
clone size: .
CDR3 protein: CASSDSPNSPLHF
CDR3 DNA: TGTGCCAGCAGTGACTCTCCGAATTCACCCCTCCACTTT

CDR3 length: 15
J gene: TRBJ1-6
V gene: TRBV5-6
D gene: TRBD1
clone size: .
CDR3 protein: CASSFRDREYSPLHF
CDR3 DNA: TGTGCCAGCAGCTTCCGGGACAGGGAGTATTCACCCCTCCACTTT

CDR3 length: 13
J gene: TRBJ1-2
V gene: TRBV30
D gene: .
clone size: .
CDR3 protein: CAWMIWGQGGYTF
CDR3 DNA: TGTGCCTGGATGATATGGGGCCAGGGCGGCTACACCTTC

CDR3 length: 16
J gene: TRBJ2-3
V gene: TRBV7-9
D gene: TRBD2
clone size: .
CDR3 protein: CASSSMAGGNTDTQYF
CDR3 DNA: TGTGCCAGCAGCTCCATGGCGGGGGGAAACACAGATACGCAGTATTTT

CDR3 length: 13
J gene: TRBJ2-2
V gene: TRBV30
D gene: TRBD1
clone size: .
CDR3 protein: CAWITGEIGELFF
CDR3 DNA: TGTGCCTGGATAACAGGGGAAATCGGGGAGCTGTTTTTT

CDR3 length: 14
J gene: TRBJ2-7
V gene: TRBV2
D gene: TRBD1
clone size: .
CDR3 protein: CASSEGQAPYEQYF
CDR3 DNA: TGTGCCAGCAGTGAGGGACAGGCCCCCTACGAGCAGTACTTC

CDR3 length: 13
J gene: TRBJ2-7
V gene: TRBV6-4
D gene: .
clone size: .
CDR3 protein: CASSEAQIYEQYF
CDR3 DNA: TGTGCCAGCAGTGAGGCACAGATCTACGAGCAGTACTTC

CDR3 length: 14
J gene: TRBJ1-5
V gene: TRBV19
D gene: .
clone size: once
CDR3 protein: CASSMGGTDQPQHF
CDR3 DNA: TGTGCCAGTAGTATGGGGGGGACGGATCAGCCCCAGCATTTT

CDR3 length: 13
J gene: TRBJ1-1
V gene: TRBV18
D gene: .
clone size: .
CDR3 protein: CASSPPGGVEAFF
CDR3 DNA: TGTGCCAGCTCACCACCAGGGGGGGTTGAAGCTTTCTTT

CDR3 length: 14
J gene: TRBJ1-5
V gene: TRBV28
D gene: .
clone size: .
CDR3 protein: CASRRLYSNQPQHF
CDR3 DNA: TGTGCCAGCAGGCGTCTTTATAGCAATCAGCCCCAGCATTTT

CDR3 length: 13
J gene: TRBJ1-2
V gene: TRBV29-1
D gene: TRBD1
clone size: .
CDR3 protein: CSVGQGAPNGYTF
CDR3 DNA: TGCAGCGTTGGACAGGGGGCGCCGAATGGCTACACCTTC

CDR3 length: 16
J gene: TRBJ1-2
V gene: TRBV6-5
D gene: TRBD1
clone size: .
CDR3 protein: CASSYSIQGANYGYTF
CDR3 DNA: TGTGCCAGCAGTTACTCGATACAGGGGGCCAACTATGGCTACACCTTC

CDR3 length: 15
J gene: TRBJ2-5
V gene: TRBV11-2
D gene: .
clone size: once
CDR3 protein: CASTRDTSPGETQYF
CDR3 DNA: TGTGCCAGCACCCGGGACACAAGCCCCGGGGAGACCCAGTACTTC

CDR3 length: 16
J gene: TRBJ2-1
V gene: TRBV23-1
D gene: TRBD1
clone size: .
CDR3 protein: CASSQRTGDVPNEQFF
CDR3 DNA: TGCGCCAGCAGTCAACGGACAGGGGACGTTCCGAATGAGCAGTTCTTC

CDR3 length: 14
J gene: TRBJ1-1
V gene: TRBV5-4
D gene: .
clone size: .
CDR3 protein: CASSLGGPNTEAFF
CDR3 DNA: TGTGCCAGCAGCTTGGGGGGCCCGAACACTGAAGCTTTCTTT

CDR3 length: 16
J gene: TRBJ2-3
V gene: TRBV11-3
D gene: TRBD2
clone size: .
CDR3 protein: CASSPGLAYSTDTQYF
CDR3 DNA: TGTGCCAGCAGCCCGGGACTAGCATATAGCACAGATACGCAGTATTTT

CDR3 length: 13
J gene: TRBJ1-2
V gene: TRBV7-9
D gene: .
clone size: few
CDR3 protein: CASSLTPGDGYTF
CDR3 DNA: TGTGCCAGCAGCTTAACCCCAGGGGATGGCTACACCTTC

CDR3 length: 15
J gene: TRBJ1-5
V gene: TRBV4-3
D gene: TRBD1
clone size: .
CDR3 protein: CASSRGTGGNQPQHF
CDR3 DNA: TGCGCCAGCAGCCGGGGGACAGGGGGAAATCAGCCCCAGCATTTT

CDR3 length: 15
J gene: TRBJ2-1
V gene: TRBV10-1
D gene: TRBD1
clone size: .
CDR3 protein: CASRGQGNSYNEQFF
CDR3 DNA: TGCGCCAGCAGGGGACAGGGAAATTCCTACAATGAGCAGTTCTTC

CDR3 length: 14
J gene: TRBJ2-1
V gene: TRBV24-1
D gene: TRBD1
clone size: .
CDR3 protein: CATSSGTVYNEQFF
CDR3 DNA: TGTGCCACCAGTTCTGGGACAGTCTACAATGAGCAGTTCTTC

CDR3 length: 18
J gene: TRBJ1-4
V gene: TRBV27
D gene: TRBD1
clone size: .
CDR3 protein: CASSFRRQGAPTNEKLFF
CDR3 DNA: TGTGCCAGCAGTTTTAGGCGACAGGGGGCCCCAACTAATGAAAAACTGTTTTTT

CDR3 length: 19
J gene: TRBJ1-1
V gene: TRBV11-2
D gene: .
clone size: few
CDR3 protein: CASSNIFPGSRGMNTEAFF
CDR3 DNA: TGTGCCAGCAGCAATATATTTCCTGGGTCCAGGGGCATGAACACTGAAGCTTTCTTT

CDR3 length: 12
J gene: TRBJ1-2
V gene: TRBV25-1
D gene: .
clone size: .
CDR3 protein: CASSATGYGYTF
CDR3 DNA: TGTGCCAGCAGTGCAACAGGGTACGGCTACACCTTC

CDR3 length: 13
J gene: TRBJ1-4
V gene: TRBV13
D gene: .
clone size: .
CDR3 protein: CASSRGSIEKLFF
CDR3 DNA: TGTGCCAGCAGCCGAGGATCGATCGAAAAACTGTTTTTT

CDR3 length: 18
J gene: TRBJ2-7
V gene: TRBV3-1/TRBV3-2
D gene: TRBD1
clone size: .
CDR3 protein: CASSQVPVDRVPSYEQYF
CDR3 DNA: TGTGCCAGCAGCCAAGTTCCCGTCGACAGGGTTCCCTCCTACGAGCAGTACTTC

CDR3 length: 17
J gene: TRBJ2-1
V gene: TRBV2
D gene: TRBD2
clone size: .
CDR3 protein: CASKGTSGMSSYNEQFF
CDR3 DNA: TGTGCCAGCAAAGGGACTAGCGGGATGAGCTCCTACAATGAGCAGTTCTTC

CDR3 length: 16
J gene: TRBJ2-3
V gene: TRBV10-3
D gene: TRBD2
clone size: .
CDR3 protein: CAISDLAAPSTDTQYF
CDR3 DNA: TGTGCCATCAGTGACCTAGCGGCCCCTAGCACAGATACGCAGTATTTT

CDR3 length: 15
J gene: TRBJ1-2
V gene: TRBV7-2
D gene: TRBD1
clone size: .
CDR3 protein: CASSLAGTGNYGYTF
CDR3 DNA: TGTGCCAGCAGCTTAGCCGGGACAGGGAACTATGGCTACACCTTC

CDR3 length: 17
J gene: TRBJ2-3
V gene: TRBV11-2
D gene: .
clone size: once
CDR3 protein: CASSLDFLTSRTDTQYF
CDR3 DNA: TGTGCCAGCAGCTTAGATTTTTTAACTAGCCGCACAGATACGCAGTATTTT

CDR3 length: 13
J gene: TRBJ2-7
V gene: TRBV5-4
D gene: .
clone size: .
CDR3 protein: CASSSGHINEQYF
CDR3 DNA: TGTGCCAGCAGCTCTGGACACATAAACGAGCAGTACTTC

CDR3 length: 15
J gene: TRBJ1-2
V gene: TRBV13
D gene: TRBD1
clone size: .
CDR3 protein: CASSWVGQGESGYTF
CDR3 DNA: TGTGCCAGCAGCTGGGTGGGACAGGGCGAAAGTGGCTACACCTTC

CDR3 length: 15
J gene: TRBJ2-3
V gene: TRBV7-9
D gene: .
clone size: .
CDR3 protein: CASSLGQGDTDTQYF
CDR3 DNA: TGTGCCAGCAGCTTAGGTCAGGGCGACACAGATACGCAGTATTTT

CDR3 length: 15
J gene: TRBJ2-7
V gene: TRBV5-4
D gene: .
clone size: .
CDR3 protein: CASSLAKGGRYEQYF
CDR3 DNA: TGTGCCAGCAGCTTAGCTAAGGGGGGGAGGTACGAGCAGTACTTC